These 32 T cell receptor beta chains share one sample of origin, sequenced in a study of CD8 T cells in ankylosing spondylitis (dated by TCRdb to the late 2010s). Receptors were amplified or captured by 5' RACE. These reads were obtained on an Illumina HiSeq 2500. Using fastp trimming at Q25 and MiXCR clonotype assembly, TCRdb reanalyzed the public sequencing data and kept in-frame beta chains. Duplicate CDR3 protein sequences are folded into a single record with the most common DNA and genes. The sample table holds about 260,000 distinct CDR3 sequences, of which more than 20% were seen once. The ten largest make up 0.61% of the sample. Sequenced: blood, either unsorted or a sorted T cell fraction (not recorded which). The receptor source for this set is a male donor with ankylosing spondylitis or in good health (not recorded which).

This clonotype was picked up one time. In DNA form, the CDR3 reads TGTGCCAGCAGTGTTACAGGGGGCTACGAGCAGTACTTC. It translates to CASSVTGGYEQYF. The genes are TRBV6-1 and TRBJ2-7, with TRBD1 matching 8 bases. V was pared by 4 bases and J by 3 bases, with 2 bases of the junction left unmatched. This CDR3 is 13 amino acids long. Germline CDR1 is MNHNS and CDR2 is SASEGT.

This clonotype appeared a few times. The gene calls are TRBV10-3 and TRBJ1-6, with D possibly being TRBD1 (6 bases). Germline loops: CDR1 ENHRY, CDR2 SYGVKD. The CDR3 runs to 13 residues. Trimming removed 3 bases at V and 6 bases at J, with 6 bases between. The CDR3 region is CAISDRGNSPLHF. In DNA form, the CDR3 reads TGTGCCATCAGTGACAGGGGTAATTCACCCCTCCACTTT.

At least ten counts were recorded for this clonotype. V usage is TRBV3-1 and J usage is TRBJ2-7; D could derive from TRBD1 or TRBD2 (5 bases each). The CDR3 extends over 12 amino acids. The V gene's germline CDR1 is LGHDT and CDR2 YNNKEL (reference sequence). Trimming pared 5 bases from V and 7 bases from J, leaving 12 bases between. The CDR3 DNA is TGTGCCAGCAGCGAAAGGGGAGATGAGCAGTACTTC. Translating gives CASSERGDEQYF.

This clonotype appeared many times. The J gene is TRBJ2-7, the V gene TRBV2; D could derive from TRBD1 or TRBD2 (6 bases each). CDR1 is SNHLY, CDR2 FYNNEI, per germline. V was shortened by 2 bases and J by 3 bases, with 11 bases between the two germline ends. The CDR3 length is 14 residues. The CDR3 loop is CASSESGGGYEQYF. Written as DNA, the CDR3 is TGTGCCAGCAGTGAATCCGGGGGCGGCTACGAGCAGTACTTC.

The sample holds a few counts of this clonotype. This sequence joins TRBV6-6 and TRBJ2-1; 7 bases line up with TRBD2. The junction had 3 bases not matched to a gene; V was cut back by 11 bases and J by 2 bases. The CDR3 length is 12 residues. Germline V CDR1 and CDR2: MNHNY, SVGAGI (reference sequence). CDR3 bases: TGTGCCTGCGGGGGTGCCTACAATGAGCAGTTCTTC. Protein product: CACGGAYNEQFF.

The chain has TRBV5-4 and TRBJ2-7; tentative D call: TRBD2 (5 bases). Germline V gene sequence: CDR1 SGHNT, CDR2 YYREEE (reference sequence). The CDR3 consists of 12 residues. The CDR3 protein is CTYKLRGREQYF. In DNA, the CDR3 is TGTACCTATAAGCTTCGGGGTCGCGAGCAGTACTTC.

This clonotype has only a few counts. This rearrangement joins TRBV20-1 to TRBJ2-1; D is unclear. The V end was cut by 0 bases, the J end by 7 bases, with 19 bases between. This CDR3 is built from 16 residues. Germline V gene data show CDR1 as DFQATT and CDR2 as SNEGSKA (reference sequence). The CDR3 reads CSARDGRRVPPNEQFF. The CDR3 nucleotides are TGCAGTGCTAGAGATGGTCGACGAGTACCCCCGAATGAGCAGTTCTTC.

V is TRBV6-1 and J is TRBJ2-1; D gene uncertain. CDR3 length equals 14 residues. Germline V gives CDR1 MNHNS, CDR2 SASEGT. Trimming shortened V by 8 bases and J by 1 base, and 12 bases separated the two germline ends. The CDR3 sequence: CASGPGLSYNEQFF. The CDR3 DNA is TGTGCCAGCGGCCCCGGGCTTTCCTACAATGAGCAGTTCTTC.

CDR3 loop: CASTPSGHLYGYTF. The DNA for the CDR3 is TGTGCCAGCACCCCTTCGGGACACCTCTATGGCTACACCTTC. This chain joins TRBV12-3 or TRBV12-4 and TRBJ1-2; D perhaps matches TRBD1 (6 bases). V lost 7 bases to trimming and J lost 4 bases, with 16 bases between them. This CDR3 has 14 residues.

The V call is TRBV12-3 or TRBV12-4, the J call TRBJ2-1; the D gene is possibly TRBD2 (5 bases). Trimming pared 8 bases from V and 8 bases from J, leaving 19 bases between. CDR3 length: 14 amino acids. CDR3 residues: CASGPSTGGHEQFF. CDR3 in DNA: TGTGCCAGCGGCCCATCGACCGGAGGCCATGAGCAGTTCTTC.

The J gene is TRBJ2-2, the V gene TRBV27; 7 bases map to TRBD1. This CDR3 region has 14 residues. J lost 3 bases, V lost 8 bases, and 6 bases had no gene match. The V gene's germline CDR1 is MNHEY and CDR2 SMNVEV (reference sequence). Here the CDR3 reads CASGRDRYTGELFF. CDR3 nucleotides: TGTGCCAGCGGCCGGGACAGATACACCGGGGAGCTGTTTTTT.

This clonotype has just one count. The rearrangement joins TRBV20-1 to TRBJ1-2; maybe TRBD1 (6 bases). Trimming stripped 6 bases from V and 4 bases from J, with 18 bases between. This CDR3 is built from 14 residues. Looked up from germline, CDR1 is DFQATT and CDR2 is SNEGSKA (reference sequence). For the CDR3, the DNA is TGCAGTGCGAGCGACCGCCTCAGGGGCTATGGCTACACCTTC. Translating it yields CSASDRLRGYGYTF.

This clonotype was observed a few times. The J gene is TRBJ1-5, the V gene TRBV29-1, with 9 nucleotides matching TRBD1. J gave up 1 base and V 4 bases, and 11 bases lay outside the gene matches. Germline loops: CDR1 SQVTM, CDR2 ANQGSEA. CDR3 length: 17 amino acids. The CDR3 DNA reads TGCAGCGTTGGTACCGGGACAGGGTCCGGGAGCAATCAGCCCCAGCATTTT. This codes for CSVGTGTGSGSNQPQHF.

Ten or more counts support this clonotype. V and J are TRBV7-3 and TRBJ2-2; the D is unclear. V was shortened by 5 bases and J by 5 bases, with 12 bases between the two germline ends. This CDR3 has 14 residues. CDR1 SGHTA and CDR2 FQGTGA come from the germline V gene. CDR3 sequence reads: CASSARNITGELFF. DNA for the CDR3: TGTGCCAGCAGCGCGCGGAACATTACCGGGGAGCTGTTTTTT.

This clonotype was seen a single time. The rearrangement links TRBV20-1 to TRBJ2-3, with 16 bases matching TRBD2. CDR3 length equals 19 residues. The germline V gene encodes CDR1 DFQATT and CDR2 SNEGSKA (reference sequence). V lost 3 bases and J lost 5; bases outside the gene matches: 14. The CDR3 DNA reads TGCAGTGCTAGGGACCCGGGACTAGCGGGGGGGCCTTCATTAGATACGCAGTATTTT. Translating it yields CSARDPGLAGGPSLDTQYF.

This rearrangement joins TRBV6-1 to TRBJ2-3, with 14 bases that match TRBD2. This CDR3 is 16 amino acids long. Losses at the gene ends were 5 bases for V and 4 bases for J; bases not matched to a gene: 5. The germline V gene encodes CDR1 MNHNS and CDR2 SASEGT. The CDR3 DNA follows: TGTGCCAGCAGTCGGACTAGCGGGGGGATGGCAGATACGCAGTATTTT. This gives the protein CASSRTSGGMADTQYF.

A few counts support this clonotype. The CDR3 here is CSAHTGGDYEQYF. In DNA, the CDR3 is TGCAGTGCGCATACAGGGGGCGACTACGAGCAGTACTTC. The rearrangement links TRBV20-1 to TRBJ2-7, with TRBD1 identical over 9 bases. The CDR3 has 13 residues. Germline V CDR1 and CDR2: DFQATT, SNEGSKA (reference sequence). The ends lost 6 bases at V and 3 bases at J; junction bases unmatched: 6.

The J gene is TRBJ2-1, the V gene TRBV6-2 or TRBV6-3, with D hard to call. The germline CDR1 and CDR2 sequences are MNHEY and SVGEGT. CDR3 length: 16 residues. V lost 7 bases and J 5 bases, leaving 21 bases between the germline ends. CDR3 amino acids: CASMSQYIGRDNEQFF. The CDR3 DNA sequence: TGTGCCAGCATGTCCCAGTATATTGGACGGGACAATGAGCAGTTCTTC.

V usage is TRBV20-1 and J usage is TRBJ2-3; TRBD2 is a possible D gene (5 bases). Germline-derived CDR1 and CDR2 are DFQATT and SNEGSKA (reference sequence). The CDR3 length is 13 residues. V was clipped by 5 bases and J by 6 bases, with 15 bases between them. CDR3 coding DNA: TGCAGTGCTCAAGATGGGAGTGCGGATACGCAGTATTTT. Protein product: CSAQDGSADTQYF.

This chain uses TRBV20-1 with TRBJ1-1; D is unclear. V lost 0 bases, J lost 1 base, and 6 bases lay in between. From germline, CDR1 is DFQATT and CDR2 SNEGSKA (reference sequence). The CDR3 sequence is 13 residues long. The CDR3 reads CSARDTGNTEAFF. DNA for the CDR3: TGCAGTGCTAGAGATACGGGGAACACTGAAGCTTTCTTT.

There are many counts of this clonotype. The J gene is TRBJ1-5, the V gene TRBV20-1, with TRBD1 matching 8 bases. The CDR3 contains 15 residues. Losses at the gene ends were 0 bases for V and 5 bases for J; bases not matched to a gene: 6. Germline V gene data show CDR1 as DFQATT and CDR2 as SNEGSKA (reference sequence). CDR3: CSARDAGQEDQPQHF. The DNA of the CDR3 is TGCAGTGCTAGAGATGCGGGACAGGAGGATCAGCCCCAGCATTTT.

The chain combines TRBV10-3 with TRBJ2-5, with TRBD2 identical over 9 bases. J gave up 5 bases and V 0 bases, and 7 bases lay outside the gene matches. Germline lookup yields CDR1 ENHRY and CDR2 SYGVKD. The CDR3 consists of 16 residues. The CDR3 reads CAISESGGGASETQYF. CDR3 coding DNA: TGTGCCATCAGTGAGTCGGGCGGGGGGGCCTCGGAGACCCAGTACTTC.

V and J are TRBV5-6 and TRBJ1-1; weak D call: TRBD1 (5 bases). Germline values: CDR1 SGHDT, CDR2 YYEEEE. V lost 1 base and J lost 0, with 10 bases in between. The CDR3 has 15 amino acids. The CDR3, as DNA: TGTGCCAGCAGCTTGTCAGGGTTGGTGAACACTGAAGCTTTCTTT. This translates into CASSLSGLVNTEAFF.

This clonotype occurred many times. J is TRBJ1-2 and V is TRBV20-1, with D possibly matching TRBD1 (6 bases). Germline V gene data show CDR1 as DFQATT and CDR2 as SNEGSKA (reference sequence). Trimming shortened V by 4 bases and J by 3 bases, and 9 bases separated the two germline ends. This CDR3 comprises 12 residues. CDR3 in amino acids: CSATGEDYGYTF. CDR3 coding DNA: TGCAGTGCTACAGGGGAGGACTATGGCTACACCTTC.

In its sample, this clonotype was seen many times. The rearrangement uses TRBV20-1 and TRBJ1-1; 8 bases map to TRBD1. Trimming cost V 1 base and J 6 bases; bases outside gene matches: 4. The CDR3 consists of 13 residues. The germline V gene has CDR1 DFQATT and CDR2 SNEGSKA (reference sequence). The CDR3 sequence is CSARGGQGSEAFF. The CDR3 DNA sequence: TGCAGTGCTAGAGGCGGACAGGGCTCTGAAGCTTTCTTT.

This clonotype was observed many times. Written as DNA, the CDR3 is TGCGCCAGCAGCCAAGAATCGGGGGGACTAGCTTTCTACAATGAGCAGTTCTTC. Its translation: CASSQESGGLAFYNEQFF. The chain recombines TRBV4-1 with TRBJ2-1, with 9 bases matching TRBD2. V lost 0 bases to trimming and J lost 3 bases; unmatched junction nucleotides: 9. The germline V gene encodes CDR1 MGHRA and CDR2 YSYEKL. The CDR3 length is 18 residues.

This clonotype was recorded many times. The chain recombines TRBV3-1 with TRBJ2-7, with unresolved D. Trimming left V 1 base short and J 0 bases short, with 7 bases between. The CDR3 length is 14 residues. Germline values: CDR1 LGHDT, CDR2 YNNKEL (reference sequence). In DNA, the CDR3 is TGTGCCAGCAGCCAAGTGTGGAGCTCCTACGAGCAGTACTTC. This gives the protein CASSQVWSSYEQYF.

This clonotype was detected ten times or more. The CDR3 DNA sequence: TGCAGTGCTGGACAGGGGAGGGAAGAGACCCAGTACTTC. Residues: CSAGQGREETQYF. The chain carries TRBV20-1 and TRBJ2-5; 9 bases are a match to TRBD1. V lost 5 bases and J lost 3; bases outside the gene matches: 4. CDR1 is DFQATT, CDR2 SNEGSKA, per germline (reference sequence). The CDR3 length is 13 residues.

This clonotype was seen ten or more times. This chain links TRBV14 with TRBJ1-1, with D unclear. This CDR3 spans 12 amino acids. Germline loops: CDR1 SGHDN, CDR2 FVKESK. The ends were cut back, 1 base at V and 8 bases at J, with 8 bases in the middle. The CDR3 DNA reads as TGTGCCAGCAGCCAAGGCTTCGGAGAAGCTTTCTTT. As protein: CASSQGFGEAFF.

This clonotype was picked up a small number of times. V usage is TRBV5-1 and J usage is TRBJ1-4; unclear D gene. The germline gives CDR1 SGHRS, CDR2 YFSETQ. Trimming took off 2 bases at V and 5 bases at J, with 7 bases between the two ends. This CDR3 region has 13 residues. The DNA for the CDR3 is TGCGCCAGCAGCTTACAACAGAATGAAAAACTGTTTTTT. Protein: CASSLQQNEKLFF.

This clonotype appeared many times. The rearrangement uses TRBV20-1 and TRBJ1-1; D uncertain. CDR3 length equals 12 residues. Trimming removed 5 bases from V and 0 bases from J, with 7 bases in between. Per germline, CDR1 DFQATT and CDR2 SNEGSKA (reference sequence). The chain's CDR3 is CSAPTVNTEAFF. CDR3 DNA sequence: TGCAGTGCTCCCACAGTGAACACTGAAGCTTTCTTT.

This clonotype was picked up a small number of times. This rearrangement joins TRBV6-5 to TRBJ1-4; D is ambiguous. Looked up from germline, CDR1 is MNHEY and CDR2 is SVGAGI. With 0 bases removed from V and 0 bases from J, the gap between germline ends came to 2 bases. The CDR3 loop spans 14 amino acids. The CDR3 DNA follows: TGTGCCAGCAGTTACTCAGCAACTAATGAAAAACTGTTTTTT. Protein sequence: CASSYSATNEKLFF.